This T cell receptor beta chain was recorded in a study of T cell repertoires in cytomegalovirus infection. This clonotype was seen at least ten times. TCRdb called the reads again in MiXCR, with one record for every CDR3 protein. In the table there are about 230,000 distinct CDR3 sequences, about 7% of which are singletons. The germline V gene encodes CDR1 MNHEY and CDR2 SVGAGI. V lost 2 bases, J lost 4 bases, and 8 bases lay in between. This CDR3 is built from 14 residues. The J gene is TRBJ1-4, the V gene TRBV6-5, with no clear D. The receptor was isolated from a human donor in good health (CMV status not recorded). Some clones in this sample may be carry-over from other donors' samples. Material: PBMCs. CDR3 amino acids: CASSYEARNEKLFF. CDR3 bases: TGTGCCAGCAGTTACGAGGCGCGTAATGAAAAACTGTTTTTT.